Following are 22 T cell receptor beta chains from one sample sequenced in a study of T cell changes during pregnancy in multiple sclerosis. The table came from immunoSEQ multiplex PCR; TCRdb's copy has only in-frame clones and leaves some out. The table has around 35,000 clones, approximately 92% seen once. The sequencing input was PBMCs (not recorded whether the cells were cultured). The origin of the receptors is a female donor with multiple sclerosis, enrolled in a pregnancy study.

The chain employs TRBV9 and TRBJ1-5; no reliable D call. Trimming took off 3 bases at V and 8 bases at J, with 18 bases between the two ends. The CDR3 loop spans 15 amino acids. Germline V CDR1 and CDR2: SGDLS, YYNGEE. The CDR3 coding sequence is TGTGCCAGCAGCGCCTTTTCAGGTATATCGGAGCCCCAGCATTTT. Its protein is CASSAFSGISEPQHF.

This sequence joins TRBV2 and TRBJ2-3; 10 nucleotides align to TRBD2. CDR3 length equals 14 residues. V gave up 6 bases and J gave up 4 bases; unmatched junction bases: 4. CDR1 SNHLY and CDR2 FYNNEI come from the germline V gene. The CDR3 reads CASRSGRGSDTQYF. CDR3 nucleotide sequence: TGTGCCAGCAGGAGCGGGAGGGGTTCAGATACGCAGTATTTT. Full variable domain (remainder filled in from reference TRBV2 and TRBJ2-3): EPEVTQTPSHQVTQMGQEVILRCVPISNHLYFYWYRQILGQKVEFLVSFYNNEISEKSEIFDDQFSVERPDGSNFTLKIRSTKLEDSAMYFCASRSGRGSDTQYFGPGTRLTVL.

V and J are TRBV4-3 and TRBJ1-3, with 10 bases identical to TRBD1. V gave up 0 bases and J gave up 2 bases; unmatched junction bases: 10. Germline V lookup: CDR1 LGHNA, CDR2 YSLEER. This CDR3 is built from 19 residues. The CDR3 sequence: CASSQDAGQGEYAGNTIYF. The CDR3 nucleotides are TGCGCCAGCAGCCAAGACGCCGGACAGGGGGAATATGCTGGAAACACCATATATTTT.

The chain employs TRBV2 and TRBJ2-1; 10 bases agree with TRBD2. Trimming cost V 4 bases and J 1 base; bases outside gene matches: 16. Germline CDR1 SNHLY, CDR2 FYNNEI. The CDR3 is 20 residues long. CDR3 amino acids: CASSATSGRHRFQSYNEQFF. As DNA, the CDR3 is TGTGCCAGCAGTGCGACTAGCGGGCGCCACCGATTCCAATCCTACAATGAGCAGTTCTTC.

The chain recombines TRBV5-4 with TRBJ2-7; 8 bases agree with TRBD2. Germline CDR1 is SGHNT and CDR2 is YYREEE (reference sequence). This CDR3 has 14 amino acids. The J segment lost 2 bases and the V segment lost 0 bases, leaving 1 base of the junction unmatched. CDR3 sequence: CASSLVGGAYEQYF. DNA for the CDR3: TGTGCCAGCAGCTTGGTCGGGGGGGCCTACGAGCAGTACTTC.

The J gene is TRBJ2-7, the V gene TRBV6-1; 10 bases align to TRBD2. V was clipped by 1 base and J by 3 bases; unmatched bases: 6. The germline V gene encodes CDR1 MNHNS and CDR2 SASEGT. This CDR3 spans 16 amino acids. For the CDR3, the DNA is TGTGCCAGCAGTGAAGTGGGAGCGGGAGGGGGCTACGAGCAGTACTTC. It yields the protein CASSEVGAGGGYEQYF.

V and J are TRBV7-9 and TRBJ2-7, with 7 bases that match TRBD1. Germline lookup yields CDR1 SEHNR and CDR2 FQNEAQ (reference sequence). J lost 3 bases, V lost 1 base, and 3 bases had no gene match. The CDR3 totals 14 residues. CDR3 sequence (DNA): TGTGCCAGCAGCTTAGGGGCAGGGGGCTACGAGCAGTACTTC. It codes for CASSLGAGGYEQYF.

The chain carries TRBV7-3 and TRBJ2-1, with a possible D match to TRBD2 (6 bases). Trimming removed 2 bases from V and 3 bases from J, with 11 bases in between. Per germline, CDR1 SGHTA and CDR2 FQGTGA. There are 15 residues in the CDR3. DNA for the CDR3: TGTGCCAGCAGCTTAGGTGCGGGACTCTACAATGAGCAGTTCTTC. Translation gives CASSLGAGLYNEQFF.

A single count supports this clone. The chain combines TRBV19 with TRBJ2-7; TRBD2 aligns across 11 bases. In germline, CDR1 is LNHDA, CDR2 SQIVND (reference sequence). The trim removed 2 bases at V and 5 bases at J, leaving 5 bases unmatched. The CDR3 consists of 15 residues. The CDR3 loop is CASSILAGGSHEQYF. The CDR3 DNA reads TGTGCCAGTAGTATACTAGCGGGAGGTTCCCACGAGCAGTACTTC.

V gene TRBV27 combines with J gene TRBJ2-6; D perhaps matches TRBD1 (6 bases). V was trimmed by 6 bases and J by 0 bases, leaving 15 bases between them. Germline-derived CDR1 and CDR2 are MNHEY and SMNVEV (reference sequence). The CDR3 loop spans 17 amino acids. CDR3: CASRPGQRSSGANVLTF. The DNA of the CDR3 is TGTGCCAGCAGACCGGGACAAAGGAGCTCTGGGGCCAACGTCCTGACTTTC.

The rearrangement joins TRBV27 to TRBJ2-3; D possibly uses TRBD1 or TRBD2 (5 bases each). This CDR3 region has 17 residues. CDR1 is MNHEY, CDR2 SMNVEV, per germline (reference sequence). Trimming stripped 5 bases from V and 2 bases from J, with 20 bases between. CDR3 amino acids: CASSPLAWGASTDTQYF. CDR3 in DNA: TGTGCCAGCAGTCCCTTAGCGTGGGGCGCCTCCACAGATACGCAGTATTTT.

The rearrangement uses TRBV30 and TRBJ1-5; 9 bases agree with TRBD1. J was trimmed by 5 bases and V by 7 bases; bases with no gene match: 6. The CDR3 contains 13 residues. Germline V gene sequence: CDR1 GTSNPN, CDR2 SVGIG (reference sequence). The CDR3 nucleotides are TGTGCCTACACGGGACAGGGCGATCAGCCCCAGCATTTT. This encodes CAYTGQGDQPQHF.

This clone was found a few times. Additional DNA sequences in this sample encode the identical CDR3. The V and J genes are TRBV5-1 and TRBJ1-1, with D unclear. Trimming removed 0 bases at V and 1 base at J, with 7 bases between. Germline lookup yields CDR1 SGHRS and CDR2 YFSETQ. The CDR3 loop spans 14 amino acids. CDR3 residues: CASSLGWGNTEAFF. CDR3 in DNA: TGCGCCAGCAGCTTGGGATGGGGGAACACTGAAGCTTTCTTT. Supplemented by reference TRBV5-1 and TRBJ1-1, the full variable domain reads KAGVTQTPRYLIKTRGQQVTLSCSPISGHRSVSWYQQTPGQGLQFLFEYFSETQRNKGNFPGRFSGRQFSNSRSEMNVSTLELGDSALYLCASSLGWGNTEAFFGQGTRLTVV.

The sample holds a few counts of this clone. The chain employs TRBV19 and TRBJ2-6; maybe TRBD1 (6 bases). The CDR3 runs to 16 residues. Germline V CDR1 and CDR2: LNHDA, SQIVND (reference sequence). The V gene lost 3 bases and the J gene lost 0 bases, with 9 bases spanning the gap. The CDR3 bases are TGTGCCAGTAGTATTCGGACAGCCTCTGGGGCCAACGTCCTGACTTTC. Translation gives CASSIRTASGANVLTF. The full variable domain, completed using reference TRBV19 and TRBJ2-6, is DGGITQSPKYLFRKEGQNVTLSCEQNLNHDAMYWYRQDPGQGLRLIYYSQIVNDFQKGDIAEGYSVSREKKESFPLTVTSAQKNPTAFYLCASSIRTASGANVLTFGAGSRLTVL.

In this sample, this clone turned up once. The chain employs TRBV6-1 and TRBJ1-1, with 9 positions matching TRBD1. Trimming at V came to 0 bases and at J to 1 base, leaving 3 bases not matched to a gene. Germline assignment: CDR1 MNHNS and CDR2 SASEGT. This CDR3 comprises 16 residues. This CDR3 reads CASSEAQGQGNTEAFF. CDR3 coding DNA: TGTGCCAGCAGTGAAGCGCAGGGACAGGGGAACACTGAAGCTTTCTTT.

This clone was counted a few times. The CDR3: CASPEGDYGYTF. CDR3 nucleotides: TGTGCCAGTCCGGAGGGTGACTATGGCTACACCTTC. This chain joins TRBV2 and TRBJ1-2, with D hard to call. CDR3 length: 12 residues. CDR1 and CDR2 (germline): SNHLY, FYNNEI. Trimming cost V 9 bases and J 3 bases, with 11 bases left between them.

In its sample, this clone was seen once. The DNA of the CDR3 is TGTGCCAGTAGTCCCGAACGCGGGCGCCCAGAAGCTTTCTTT. This translates into CASSPERGRPEAFF. This sequence joins TRBV19 and TRBJ1-1; D is unresolved. The CDR3 has 14 amino acids. The germline CDR1 and CDR2 sequences are LNHDA and SQIVND (reference sequence). V was trimmed by 5 bases and J by 8 bases, leaving 18 bases between them.

The chain combines TRBV6-5 with TRBJ2-7, with D possibly called TRBD1 or TRBD2 (6 bases each). CDR3 length: 11 residues. Germline CDR1 is MNHEY and CDR2 is SVGAGI. V lost 6 bases and J lost 7, with 10 bases in between. The CDR3 here is CASRRGTEQYF. DNA for the CDR3: TGTGCCAGCAGGAGGGGGACTGAGCAGTACTTC.

The V gene is TRBV25-1, the J gene TRBJ1-5; TRBD1 aligns across 9 bases. The CDR3 contains 16 residues. The germline gives CDR1 MGHDK, CDR2 SYGVNS. Trimming removed 5 bases from V and 0 bases from J; junction bases left unmatched: 5. The CDR3 spells CASSPTGGYSNQPQHF. The DNA of the CDR3 is TGTGCCAGCAGTCCTACAGGGGGCTATAGCAATCAGCCCCAGCATTTT.

This chain connects TRBV18 to TRBJ1-4; D uncertain. The CDR3 runs to 13 residues. Germline assignment: CDR1 KGHSH and CDR2 LQKENI. Trimming took 2 bases from V and 6 from J, leaving 7 bases between them. CDR3 sequence (DNA): TGTGCCAGCTCACCAAGAGAGGATGAAAAACTGTTTTTT. It translates to CASSPREDEKLFF.

The genes are TRBV19 and TRBJ2-7, with D perhaps assigned TRBD1 or TRBD2 (5 bases each). Germline V gene data show CDR1 as LNHDA and CDR2 as SQIVND (reference sequence). The V end lost 0 bases, the J end lost 4 bases, and 10 bases lay between the germline ends. The CDR3 is 14 amino acids. For the CDR3, the DNA is TGTGCCAGTAGTATAGATGGCGAGGGGTACGAGCAGTACTTC. It yields the protein CASSIDGEGYEQYF. Filled out from reference TRBV19 and TRBJ2-7, the complete variable domain reads DGGITQSPKYLFRKEGQNVTLSCEQNLNHDAMYWYRQDPGQGLRLIYYSQIVNDFQKGDIAEGYSVSREKKESFPLTVTSAQKNPTAFYLCASSIDGEGYEQYFGPGTRLTVT.

The chain joins TRBV6-1 to TRBJ1-1, with unresolved D. Germline values: CDR1 MNHNS, CDR2 SASEGT. This CDR3 region has 12 residues. V lost 6 bases and J 2 bases, leaving 7 bases between the germline ends. The CDR3 DNA follows: TGTGCCAGCAGCGTAATTAACACTGAAGCTTTCTTT. Its translation: CASSVINTEAFF.